This T cell receptor (beta chain) was sequenced during a study of Graves' ophthalmopathy and Graves' hyperthyroidism. This clonotype was detected only a few times. Amplified TCR beta CDR3 regions were obtained using RNA transcripts as template. The first round was an RT-PCR with HTBI primers, and the second round was a multiplex PCR. TCRdb reanalysed the multiplex PCR reads using MiXCR and keeps one entry per CDR3 protein. The repertoire holds almost 750,000 distinct CDR3 sequences, with around 40% as singletons. V dropped 6 bases and J dropped 5; count of bases not matched to a gene: 8. Germline V gene sequence: CDR1 SNHLY, CDR2 FYNNEI. This CDR3 region has 14 residues.

The J gene is TRBJ2-7, the V gene TRBV2, with 9 bases lining up with TRBD2. Source material: peripheral blood. The clonotype was recovered from an adult man with Graves' ophthalmopathy. The CDR3 DNA reads as TGTGCCAGCAGGGACGGGACTAGCCTCGACGAGCAGTACTTC. The encoded protein is CASRDGTSLDEQYF.